Below, one T cell receptor (beta chain) is given with its context. What it binds is not known. Trimming at V came to 2 bases and at J to 11 bases, leaving 15 bases not matched to a gene. CDR1 is KGHSH and CDR2 is LQKENI in the germline V gene. This CDR3 is built from 16 residues. This sample is drawn from a study of T and B cells in COVID-19 patients. Overall study: COVID-19 patients gave peripheral blood either during active infection or after recovery. Points from the study as a whole: Patients with COVID-19 reportedly showed strongly skewed T cell receptor beta variable and joining gene usage.

TRB rearrangements were amplified by multiplex PCR with BIOMED2 TRB-A/B primers. TCRdb reanalysed the multiplex PCR reads using MiXCR and keeps one entry per CDR3 protein. The table lists some 8,100 distinct CDR3 sequences, about 40% of them singletons. From blood, roughly 220-550 ng of genomic DNA served as TRB template. The J gene is TRBJ2-5, the V gene TRBV18; 9 bases map to TRBD1. The specimen sequenced was blood. This TCR derives from a human donor with active COVID-19. The chain's CDR3 is CASSPVTGGAYNEQYF. The DNA of the CDR3 is TGTGCCAGCTCACCAGTTACAGGGGGCGCCTACAATGAGCAGTACTTC.